The text below deals with one TCR beta chain. The ends lost 4 bases at V and 7 bases at J; junction bases unmatched: 9. CDR1 and CDR2 (germline): SEHNR, FQNEAQ (reference sequence). The CDR3 length is 15 residues. The sample originates from a study of blood T cell repertoires in COVID-19. The overall study: Donors in the United States, Italy and Spain gave samples during acute or convalescent COVID-19. From T cells, B-cell-depleted T cells, or PBMCs came the material, which was cDNA or gDNA.

Original analysis: Reference gene primer amplification yielded estimated nucleated cell counts. Method: immunoSEQ multiplex PCR; TCRdb's copy keeps in-frame clones and lacks some. The V and J calls and clone size were taken over from that table, and D and trimming were inferred from the DNA. The repertoire holds approximately 200,000 clones, with 88% as singletons. The material sequenced was peripheral blood. The rearrangement joins TRBV7-9 to TRBJ1-2, with 10 bases aligning to TRBD1. The TCR originated in a man between 25 and 39 years old with acute or convalescent COVID-19. CDR3 DNA sequence: TGTGCCAGCAGCTCTAAGTCCGGGACAGGGGTTGGCTACACCTTC. This encodes CASSSKSGTGVGYTF.